These 27 T cell receptor beta chains were sequenced from one sample in a study of T cells in Graves' hyperthyroidism and ophthalmopathy. Amplified TCR beta CDR3 regions derived from RNA transcripts. First-round RT-PCR with HTBI primers amplified the TCR CDR3 region. In TCRdb, the multiplex PCR reads were re-called with MiXCR into one record per CDR3 protein. The sample has approximately 560,000 distinct CDR3 sequences, 40% to 55% seen once. Sequenced sample: peripheral blood or thyroid tissue (not recorded which). The receptors were gathered from a woman aged 18-29 years with Graves' hyperthyroidism.

V and J are TRBV10-3 and TRBJ1-4; D perhaps matches TRBD1 (6 bases). V lost 6 bases and J 8 bases, leaving 13 bases between the germline ends. Germline lookup yields CDR1 ENHRY and CDR2 SYGVKD. This CDR3 is 13 amino acids long. The CDR3: CAISGGPIEKLFF. CDR3 DNA: TGTGCCATCAGCGGGGGCCCAATCGAAAAACTGTTTTTT.

The chain couples TRBV19 to TRBJ2-3; D ambiguous. The germline CDR1 and CDR2 sequences are LNHDA and SQIVND (reference sequence). Deletions cut 4 bases from V and 2 bases from J, with 10 bases between. The CDR3 is 14 amino acids. The CDR3 reads CASSNTVITDTQYF. In nucleotides, the CDR3 is TGTGCCAGTAGTAATACAGTGATCACAGATACGCAGTATTTT.

This clonotype turned up a few times. This chain uses TRBV2 with TRBJ2-7; maybe TRBD1 (5 bases). V was pared by 6 bases and J by 5 bases, with 14 bases between. The CDR3 consists of 13 residues. Germline V gives CDR1 SNHLY, CDR2 FYNNEI. The CDR3 sequence: CASSLRGIDEQYF. The DNA for the CDR3 is TGTGCCAGCAGCTTAAGGGGTATCGACGAGCAGTACTTC.

This clonotype showed up many times. The J gene is TRBJ2-7, the V gene TRBV15, with 9 bases matching TRBD1. The ends lost 5 bases at V and 5 bases at J; junction bases unmatched: 13. The CDR3 is 16 residues long. Germline CDR1 LNHNV, CDR2 YYDKDF (reference sequence). The CDR3 DNA is TGTGCCACCAGCGAACTTCCGGGACAGGGATTTGACGAGCAGTACTTC. Amino acids: CATSELPGQGFDEQYF.

The sample holds a few counts of this clonotype. The chain combines TRBV6-6 with TRBJ2-5; 7 bases are a match to TRBD1. V lost 6 bases and J lost 3; bases outside the gene matches: 7. CDR1 is MNHNY, CDR2 SVGAGI, per germline (reference sequence). The CDR3 extends over 14 amino acids. CDR3 DNA: TGTGCCAGCAGCGCCGGGACAGTAGAAGAGACCCAGTACTTC. This sequence encodes CASSAGTVEETQYF.

Regarding this clonotype: The germline gene is not matched at one end of the junction; a read error may be the cause. V and J are TRBV7-2 and TRBJ2-2; tentatively, D is TRBD1 (6 bases). CDR3 length: 14 residues. Per germline, CDR1 SGHTA and CDR2 FQGNSA. The CDR3 loop reads CASSYVSGAGELLF. The DNA of the CDR3 is TGTGCCAGCAGCTACGTTTCAGGGGCCGGGGAGCTGCTTTTT.

The chain carries TRBV24-1 and TRBJ2-5, with 7 bases identical to TRBD1. CDR3 length: 15 residues. Germline V lookup: CDR1 KGHDR, CDR2 SFDVKD. V was clipped by 3 bases and J by 2 bases; unmatched bases: 5. CDR3 in amino acids: CATSDTGETQETQYF. The DNA for the CDR3 is TGTGCCACCAGTGATACAGGGGAGACACAAGAGACCCAGTACTTC.

Ten or more counts support this clonotype. The V and J genes are TRBV29-1 and TRBJ2-7, with 10 nucleotides matching TRBD1. The CDR3 contains 14 residues. The junction had 8 bases not matched to a gene; V was cut back by 6 bases and J by 3 bases. Germline V gene lookup returns CDR1 SQVTM and CDR2 ANQGSEA. The CDR3 region has the DNA TGCAGCGTCATGAGACAGGGGGCGGACTACGAGCAGTACTTC. This sequence encodes CSVMRQGADYEQYF.

The chain uses TRBV2 and TRBJ1-1; D unresolved. Deletions cut 6 bases from V and 11 bases from J, with 19 bases between. CDR3 length: 13 residues. From germline, CDR1 is SNHLY and CDR2 FYNNEI. The DNA for the CDR3 is TGTGCCAGCAGGTCCCCCCCCACCCTGATGGCTTTCTTT. This sequence encodes CASRSPPTLMAFF.

As regards this clonotype: It may be a read error: a sequence one base away is much more abundant. For the CDR3, the DNA is TGTGCCAGCAGTGACAGCCAGGGGAGGGCTGAAGCTTTCTTT. Amino acid sequence: CASSDSQGRAEAFF. The V gene is TRBV6-1, the J gene TRBJ1-1, with D possibly TRBD1 on 6 matching bases. The CDR3 covers 14 residues. V gave up 3 bases and J gave up 6 bases, with 14 bases separating them. Per germline, CDR1 MNHNS and CDR2 SASEGT.

This chain links TRBV7-9 with TRBJ2-7, with no clear D. The CDR3 has 15 amino acids. Trimming took off 5 bases at V and 5 bases at J, with 19 bases between the two ends. The germline V gene encodes CDR1 SEHNR and CDR2 FQNEAQ (reference sequence). The CDR3: CASSPRGVAPHEQYF. The CDR3, as DNA: TGTGCCAGCAGCCCACGCGGCGTGGCCCCCCACGAGCAGTACTTC.

At least ten counts were recorded for this clonotype. The chain couples TRBV2 to TRBJ1-2, with 7 bases that match TRBD1. CDR1 is SNHLY, CDR2 FYNNEI, per germline. V was clipped by 7 bases and J by 2 bases; unmatched bases: 1. The CDR3 spans 12 residues. DNA of the CDR3: TGTGCCAGCAAGGGACAGAACTATGGCTACACCTTC. Its protein is CASKGQNYGYTF.

This clonotype was found a few times. This rearrangement joins TRBV12-3 or TRBV12-4 to TRBJ1-6; no firm D call. V lost 11 bases and J 0 bases, leaving 14 bases between the germline ends. This CDR3 is 15 amino acids long. CDR3 sequence reads: CASHGQSSYNSPLHF. The CDR3 DNA sequence: TGTGCCTCCCACGGGCAGAGCTCCTATAATTCACCCCTCCACTTT.

The J gene is TRBJ2-1, the V gene TRBV10-3; the D is unclear. The CDR3 runs to 11 residues. Germline V gives CDR1 ENHRY, CDR2 SYGVKD. V dropped 6 bases and J dropped 8 bases, with 8 bases sitting between them. In nucleotides, the CDR3 is TGTGCCATCAGGGATCGCGATGAGCAGTTCTTC. Translating gives CAIRDRDEQFF.

In regard to this clonotype: A much larger clonotype is one base distant, so this may be a read error. V gene TRBV11-1 combines with J gene TRBJ2-5; D is uncertain. This CDR3 has 15 amino acids. The germline V and J ends were trimmed by 1 base and 2 bases, with 11 bases remaining between them. The germline V gene has CDR1 SGHAT and CDR2 FQDESV (reference sequence). The CDR3 coding sequence is TGTGCCAGCAGCTTAGGGGTCAGTCGGCAAGAGACCCAGTACTTC. Its translation is CASSLGVSRQETQYF.

This clonotype was detected only a few times. The chain is built from TRBV14 and TRBJ2-2; D call uncertain. Germline loops: CDR1 SGHDN, CDR2 FVKESK. The CDR3 is made up of 11 amino acids. V shed 0 bases and J shed 9 bases, with 2 bases lying between them. CDR3 in DNA: TGTGCCAGCAGCCAAGATTGGGAGCTGTTTTTT. It codes for CASSQDWELFF.

This clonotype was seen more than once but under ten times. V usage is TRBV20-1 and J usage is TRBJ2-5; weak D call: TRBD2 (6 bases). This CDR3 is 15 amino acids long. The V gene's germline CDR1 is DFQATT and CDR2 SNEGSKA (reference sequence). Trimming shortened V by 3 bases and J by 1 base, and 15 bases separated the two germline ends. CDR3 DNA: TGCAGTGCTAGTCCCTCTCTGGGGGGCCAAGAGACCCAGTACTTC. Protein product: CSASPSLGGQETQYF.

Comment on this clonotype: The junction departs from germline at one end; a sequencing error may be responsible. The chain joins TRBV11-2 to TRBJ1-1, with 11 bases matching TRBD1. CDR1 and CDR2 from the germline V gene are SGHAT and FQNNGV. This CDR3 has 13 residues. CDR3 protein: CASGTGGGTEAFF. The CDR3 DNA reads TGCGCCAGCGGGACAGGGGGTGGCACTGAAGCTTTCTTT.

This clonotype showed up just a few times. The chain's CDR3 is CAISVAAGYEQYF. CDR3 DNA sequence: TGTGCCATCTCTGTGGCGGCTGGATACGAGCAGTACTTC. The V and J genes are TRBV19 and TRBJ2-7; no clear D gene. The CDR3 has 13 residues. V lost 10 bases and J 4 bases, leaving 17 bases between the germline ends. The germline V gene has CDR1 LNHDA and CDR2 SQIVND (reference sequence).

In its sample, this clonotype was seen many times. The rearrangement uses TRBV7-2 and TRBJ1-4; possibly TRBD1 for D (6 bases). Per germline, CDR1 SGHTA and CDR2 FQGNSA. This CDR3 has 12 residues. V lost 6 bases, J lost 7 bases, and 9 bases lay in between. The chain's CDR3 is CASRGQREKLFF. In DNA, the CDR3 is TGTGCCAGCAGAGGACAGCGTGAAAAACTGTTTTTT.

This clonotype was seen more than once but under ten times. In DNA form, the CDR3 reads TGTGCCACCAGTGCAACAGGCCCTCCGTGGACGCAGTATTTT. The encoded protein is CATSATGPPWTQYF. The chain uses TRBV24-1 and TRBJ2-3, with D tentatively TRBD1 (5 bases). The V end lost 5 bases, the J end lost 9 bases, and 17 bases lay between the germline ends. Germline lookup yields CDR1 KGHDR and CDR2 SFDVKD. The CDR3 is 14 amino acids.

This clonotype was observed many times. The chain uses TRBV24-1 and TRBJ1-2; D remains unclear. V lost 3 bases, J lost 2 bases, and 6 bases lay in between. The CDR3 totals 13 residues. CDR1 and CDR2 from the germline V gene are KGHDR and SFDVKD. The chain's CDR3 is CATSDLQNYGYTF. DNA of the CDR3: TGTGCCACCAGTGATCTTCAGAACTATGGCTACACCTTC.

CDR3: CASSLVEGPGANVLTF. CDR3 nucleotides: TGTGCCAGCAGCTTAGTGGAGGGGCCTGGGGCCAACGTCCTGACTTTC. This chain connects TRBV7-9 to TRBJ2-6; possible D gene TRBD2, 6 bases. The CDR3 extends over 16 amino acids. V was cut by 1 base and J by 2 bases, with 9 bases left in between. Germline V gene sequence: CDR1 SEHNR, CDR2 FQNEAQ (reference sequence).

This clonotype occurred once. The rearrangement uses TRBV7-9 and TRBJ2-7, with 8 bases matching TRBD2. Germline V lookup: CDR1 SEHNR, CDR2 FQNEAQ (reference sequence). The CDR3 is 15 amino acids. V was pared by 5 bases and J by 6 bases, with 12 bases of the junction left unmatched. DNA for the CDR3: TGTGCCAGCAGCCCCCGGGTGAGCGGGAGAGGCGAGCAGTACTTC. This translates into CASSPRVSGRGEQYF.

This clonotype has ten or more counts. This chain connects TRBV29-1 to TRBJ2-7; 7 bases align to TRBD2. V shed 7 bases, J shed 3 bases, and the junction held 6 bases outside the gene matches. The CDR3 consists of 12 residues. CDR1 and CDR2 from the germline V gene are SQVTM and ANQGSEA. CDR3 region: CSAAGDFYEQYF. CDR3 nucleotide sequence: TGCAGCGCTGCGGGGGATTTCTACGAGCAGTACTTC.

This clonotype was observed many times. The chain joins TRBV2 to TRBJ1-2; D not certain. With 6 bases removed from V and 6 bases from J, the gap between germline ends came to 14 bases. Germline CDR1 and CDR2: SNHLY and FYNNEI. The CDR3 consists of 13 residues. The CDR3: CASRPGREDGYTF. CDR3 coding DNA: TGTGCCAGCAGACCCGGACGGGAGGATGGCTACACCTTC.

This clonotype was counted ten times or more. The chain has TRBV7-9 and TRBJ1-4; D gene uncertain. Trimming removed 4 bases from V and 3 bases from J, with 12 bases in between. Germline V gene lookup returns CDR1 SEHNR and CDR2 FQNEAQ (reference sequence). CDR3 length equals 15 residues. The CDR3 DNA reads TGTGCCAGCAGCTCGACGGATCTGGCTAATGAAAAACTGTTTTTT. It translates to CASSSTDLANEKLFF.